The T cell receptor beta chain described here comes from a study of blood T cell repertoires in COVID-19. In germline, CDR1 is SGHVS, CDR2 FQNEAQ. V was clipped by 5 bases and J by 8 bases, with 9 bases between them. The CDR3 runs to 11 residues. The sample holds a few counts of this clone. Sequencing was performed with immunoSEQ multiplex PCR; in TCRdb, only in-frame clones are kept and a portion is missing. The top ten clones hold around a sixth of a sample with over 25,000 clones, over 75% of them seen once. The specimen sequenced was peripheral blood. V and J are TRBV7-8 and TRBJ1-1; D remains ambiguous. The TCR originated in a man between 65 and 80 years old with active COVID-19. CDR3 bases: TGTGCCAGCAGCAATAGTCACGAAGCTTTCTTT. This encodes CASSNSHEAFF.